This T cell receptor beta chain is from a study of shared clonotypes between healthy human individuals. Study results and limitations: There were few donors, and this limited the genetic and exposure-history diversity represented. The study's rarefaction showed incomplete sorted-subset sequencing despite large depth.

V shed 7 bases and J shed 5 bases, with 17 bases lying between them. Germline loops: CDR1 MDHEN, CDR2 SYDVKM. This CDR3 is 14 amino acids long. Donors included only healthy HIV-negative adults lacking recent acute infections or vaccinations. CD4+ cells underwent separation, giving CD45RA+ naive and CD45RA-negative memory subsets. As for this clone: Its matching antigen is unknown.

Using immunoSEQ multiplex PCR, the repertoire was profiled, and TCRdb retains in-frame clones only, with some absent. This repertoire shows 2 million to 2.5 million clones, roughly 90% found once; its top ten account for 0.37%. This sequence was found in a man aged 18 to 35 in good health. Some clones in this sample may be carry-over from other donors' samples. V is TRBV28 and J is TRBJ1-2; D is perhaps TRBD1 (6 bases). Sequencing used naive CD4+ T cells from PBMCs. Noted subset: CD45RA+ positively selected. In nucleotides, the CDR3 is TGTGCCAGCAAACCCAATGACAGGCCTTATGGCTACACCTTC. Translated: CASKPNDRPYGYTF.